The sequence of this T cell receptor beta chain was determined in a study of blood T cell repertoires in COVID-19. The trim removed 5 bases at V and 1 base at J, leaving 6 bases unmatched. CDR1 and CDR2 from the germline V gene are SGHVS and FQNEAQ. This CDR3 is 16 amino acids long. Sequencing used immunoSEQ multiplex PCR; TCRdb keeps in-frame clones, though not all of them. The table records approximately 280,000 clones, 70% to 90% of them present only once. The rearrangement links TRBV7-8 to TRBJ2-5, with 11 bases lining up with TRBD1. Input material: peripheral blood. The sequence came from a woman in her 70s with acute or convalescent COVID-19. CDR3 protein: CASSVTGTGGQETQYF. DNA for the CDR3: TGTGCCAGCAGCGTTACCGGGACAGGGGGCCAAGAGACCCAGTACTTC.